The 11 T cell receptor beta chains reported below all come from one sample, sequenced in a study of PD-L1 blockade in urothelial cancer. Only in-frame clones appear in the TCRdb table, and some are missing; sequencing was by immunoSEQ multiplex PCR. The sample consists of fewer than 90,000 clones, 85% to 95% of them appearing once. The time point was: peripheral blood 6 weeks after treatment start. The sequencing used PBMCs, collected around atezolizumab (anti-PD-L1) treatment. The receptors were sampled from a woman aged 80 or over with urothelial cancer.

The gene calls are TRBV2 and TRBJ2-5; D is ambiguous. Looked up from germline, CDR1 is SNHLY and CDR2 is FYNNEI. V was clipped by 7 bases and J by 5 bases, with 11 bases between them. The CDR3 consists of 12 residues. The DNA of the CDR3 is TGTGCCAGCAAATGGCTCTTGGAGACCCAGTACTTC. Amino acid sequence: CASKWLLETQYF.

The chain links TRBV28 to TRBJ1-1; no firm D call. In germline, CDR1 is MDHEN, CDR2 SYDVKM. V was trimmed by 9 bases and J by 4 bases, leaving 12 bases between them. CDR3 length: 12 residues. The CDR3 sequence is CASLVSPTEAFF. CDR3 nucleotide sequence: TGTGCCAGTCTAGTATCCCCCACTGAAGCTTTCTTT.

The rearrangement joins TRBV28 to TRBJ2-7; TRBD1 matches at 8 bases. The CDR3 consists of 16 residues. Germline V gene sequence: CDR1 MDHEN, CDR2 SYDVKM. After removal of 6 bases from V and 2 bases from J, the junction contained 12 bases not matched to a gene. CDR3 sequence reads: CASSRLWTGYPYEQYF. CDR3 nucleotide sequence: TGTGCCAGCAGCCGCCTCTGGACAGGGTATCCCTACGAGCAGTACTTC.

This chain links TRBV29-1 with TRBJ1-2; D may be TRBD1 (5 bases). Germline values: CDR1 SQVTM, CDR2 ANQGSEA. V gave up 2 bases and J gave up 4 bases, with 8 bases separating them. The CDR3 runs 12 residues. The DNA of the CDR3 is TGCAGCGTTGAACGACAGACCTATGGCTACACCTTC. Protein sequence: CSVERQTYGYTF.

The chain combines TRBV6-5 with TRBJ1-3; no definite D call. V lost 0 bases and J lost 2, with 5 bases in between. The CDR3 extends over 14 amino acids. Germline values: CDR1 MNHEY, CDR2 SVGAGI. The CDR3 reads CASSYSRPGNTIYF. CDR3 nucleotides: TGTGCCAGCAGTTACTCGCGTCCTGGAAACACCATATATTTT.

This chain joins TRBV28 and TRBJ1-2; 10 nucleotides match TRBD1. CDR3 length: 17 amino acids. V was clipped by 6 bases and J by 2 bases; unmatched bases: 12. Germline CDR1 and CDR2: MDHEN and SYDVKM. DNA of the CDR3: TGTGCCAGCAGCTCGGACAGGGGGAAGAATCCAAACTATGGCTACACCTTC. This codes for CASSSDRGKNPNYGYTF.

The sample holds one count of this clone. The CDR3 DNA reads as TGTGCCAGCAGTTATCTTGGGGCAGCCTACGAGCAGTACTTC. This sequence encodes CASSYLGAAYEQYF. This chain links TRBV6-5 with TRBJ2-7, with TRBD1 as a possible D gene (5 bases). This CDR3 comprises 14 residues. Germline CDR1 is MNHEY and CDR2 is SVGAGI. V was cut by 3 bases and J by 2 bases, with 11 bases left in between.

The chain uses TRBV15 and TRBJ2-2; 9 bases line up with TRBD1. CDR3 length: 15 amino acids. Germline V gene sequence: CDR1 LNHNV, CDR2 YYDKDF (reference sequence). J lost 4 bases, V lost 4 bases, and 4 bases had no gene match. CDR3 region: CATSIWTGVTGELFF. CDR3 sequence (DNA): TGTGCCACCAGCATCTGGACAGGGGTCACCGGGGAGCTGTTTTTT.

J is TRBJ2-1 and V is TRBV2; 11 bases agree with TRBD2. Germline assignment: CDR1 SNHLY and CDR2 FYNNEI. V was clipped by 5 bases and J by 6 bases; unmatched bases: 15. The CDR3 has 18 residues. The CDR3 loop reads CASSSSTPTSGIFNEQFF. The DNA of the CDR3 is TGTGCCAGCAGTTCCTCCACCCCGACTAGCGGGATCTTCAATGAGCAGTTCTTC.

The chain has TRBV28 and TRBJ2-2, with 9 positions matching TRBD2. In germline, CDR1 is MDHEN, CDR2 SYDVKM. The CDR3 has 17 residues. Trimming cost V 4 bases and J 5 bases; bases outside gene matches: 11. CDR3 in amino acids: CASSWGGLAGQTGELFF. The CDR3 DNA is TGTGCCAGCAGTTGGGGCGGGCTAGCGGGACAAACCGGGGAGCTGTTTTTT.

The chain combines TRBV7-8 with TRBJ1-2, with D uncertain. Trimming took off 2 bases at V and 0 bases at J, with 19 bases between the two ends. The CDR3 length is 18 residues. Germline loops: CDR1 SGHVS, CDR2 FQNEAQ. Written as DNA, the CDR3 is TGTGCCAGCAGCTTAATTCGGCGGCGCGGGCGGCCTAACTATGGCTACACCTTC. Its translation is CASSLIRRRGRPNYGYTF.